This is a list of T cell receptor beta chains from one sample in a study of T cell clonotyping in hematopoietic cell transplantation. The assay was immunoSEQ multiplex PCR, and TCRdb's table has in-frame clones only and misses some. The data hold roughly 5,000 clones, with around 92% observed a single time. The source was peripheral blood mononuclear cells, collected 100 days after allogeneic stem cell transplant. All receptors derive from a male patient aged 70 to 80 who had an allogeneic stem cell transplant from an unrelated donor, so T cells may come from the graft donor. Some clones in this sample may be carry-over from other donors' samples. Each CDR3 is given with its conserved first and last residue. D genes are given only for firm matches. Not every row has a clone size; where given, it reads once, few, many or a size class.

DNA: TGTGCCATCAGTGAGATGCAGGGCGCAGGCAATCAGCCCCAGCATTTT; CDR3: CAISEMQGAGNQPQHF; J: TRBJ1-5; V: TRBV10-3; D: -; size: -
DNA: TGTGCCAGCAGTGGCAAAGGACAGGGGAATCAGCCCCAGCATTTT; CDR3: CASSGKGQGNQPQHF; J: TRBJ1-5; V: TRBV6-5; D: TRBD1; size: once
DNA: TGTGCCAGCACCGGACAGGGTGATGGTAACTATGGCTACACCTTC; CDR3: CASTGQGDGNYGYTF; J: TRBJ1-2; V: TRBV28; D: TRBD1; size: -
DNA: TGTGCCAGCAGCCGTACGCCTTGGGAGACCCAGTACTTC; CDR3: CASSRTPWETQYF; J: TRBJ2-5; V: TRBV7-9; D: -; size: -
DNA: TGTGCCAGCAGTCTCCTGGACAGGTTAAACACTGAAGCTTTCTTT; CDR3: CASSLLDRLNTEAFF; J: TRBJ1-1; V: TRBV28; D: TRBD1; size: -
DNA: TGCGCCAGCAGCTTGTATCCCGGGACAGGGGTCTCTGGAAACACCATATATTTT; CDR3: CASSLYPGTGVSGNTIYF; J: TRBJ1-3; V: TRBV5-1; D: TRBD1; size: once
DNA: TGTGCCTGGGACCTACAGGACCCCTACAATGAGCAGTTCTTC; CDR3: CAWDLQDPYNEQFF; J: TRBJ2-1; V: TRBV30; D: -; size: -
DNA: TGTGCCAGCAGCTTAGTGTACAGTGGTCCCGGGGAGCTGTTTTTT; CDR3: CASSLVYSGPGELFF; J: TRBJ2-2; V: TRBV7-2; D: -; size: -
DNA: TGTGCCAGCAGCTTCGGGACAGGTGGGAGTACGCAGTATTTT; CDR3: CASSFGTGGSTQYF; J: TRBJ2-3; V: TRBV7-3; D: TRBD1; size: -
DNA: TGCGCCAGCAGTGACACTAGCGAATTGAGCACAGATACGCAGTATTTT; CDR3: CASSDTSELSTDTQYF; J: TRBJ2-3; V: TRBV10-1; D: TRBD2; size: -
DNA: TGTGCCAGCAGCTACATTGGGGGGATGGAGACCCAGTACTTC; CDR3: CASSYIGGMETQYF; J: TRBJ2-5; V: TRBV5-6; D: -; size: -
DNA: TGTGCCAGCAGCGTAGTAGGGACCCCCTACGAGCAGTACTTC; CDR3: CASSVVGTPYEQYF; J: TRBJ2-7; V: TRBV9; D: -; size: -
DNA: TGCGCCAGCACTCTCATCCCAGACAGGCAAGAGACCCAGTACTTC; CDR3: CASTLIPDRQETQYF; J: TRBJ2-5; V: TRBV5-1; D: -; size: -
DNA: TGTGCCAGCAGTACCCGACTAGCGACGAACACCGGGGAGCTGTTTTTT; CDR3: CASSTRLATNTGELFF; J: TRBJ2-2; V: TRBV27; D: TRBD2; size: once
DNA: TGCGCCAGCAGCCAAGCGGAGGGGGAAGTTGGAAACACCATATATTTT; CDR3: CASSQAEGEVGNTIYF; J: TRBJ1-3; V: TRBV4-1; D: -; size: once
DNA: TGTGCCTGGAGTGTAGGACAGGGACCCGAGCAGTACTTC; CDR3: CAWSVGQGPEQYF; J: TRBJ2-7; V: TRBV30; D: TRBD1; size: -
DNA: TGTGCCACCAGCATGGGACAGGGGGTCGAGACCCAGTACTTC; CDR3: CATSMGQGVETQYF; J: TRBJ2-5; V: TRBV15; D: TRBD1; size: large
DNA: TGTGCCTGGGGGACTACCCCCTACGAGCAGTACTTC; CDR3: CAWGTTPYEQYF; J: TRBJ2-7; V: TRBV30; D: TRBD2; size: -
DNA: TGTGCCAGCAGTTTGGGACAGGGAGAGGCGGGGAATGAAAAACTGTTTTTT; CDR3: CASSLGQGEAGNEKLFF; J: TRBJ1-4; V: TRBV28; D: TRBD1; size: -
DNA: TGTGCTAGCGCGAGGGGGCAAGGAAACACCATATATTTT; CDR3: CASARGQGNTIYF; J: TRBJ1-3; V: TRBV12-5; D: TRBD1; size: few
DNA: TGTGCCAGCAGCACAGGACTAGCGGGAGCCACCGGGGAGCTGTTTTTT; CDR3: CASSTGLAGATGELFF; J: TRBJ2-2; V: TRBV13; D: TRBD2; size: -
DNA: TGTGCCACCAGCAGGGAGGTCTCCTACGAGCAGTACTTC; CDR3: CATSREVSYEQYF; J: TRBJ2-7; V: TRBV15; D: -; size: -
DNA: TGCGCCAGCAGCCAAGATAATCGGGCTGCCACCGGGGAGCTGTTTTTT; CDR3: CASSQDNRAATGELFF; J: TRBJ2-2; V: TRBV4-3; D: -; size: -
DNA: TGTGCCAGCAGCTACAGGGAGAACACCGGGGAGCTGTTTTTT; CDR3: CASSYRENTGELFF; J: TRBJ2-2; V: TRBV13; D: -; size: -
DNA: TGTGCCAGCAGTCCCGGAACCTACGAGCAGTACTTC; CDR3: CASSPGTYEQYF; J: TRBJ2-7; V: TRBV6-1; D: -; size: -
DNA: TGTGCCAGCAGCCCAGCGGGGGGTCCCACAGATACGCAGTATTTT; CDR3: CASSPAGGPTDTQYF; J: TRBJ2-3; V: TRBV11-2; D: TRBD2; size: -
DNA: TGCGCCAGCAGCCAAGACCGAGAGGGAAACCAGTTCTTC; CDR3: CASSQDREGNQFF; J: TRBJ2-1; V: TRBV4-3; D: -; size: -
DNA: TGTGCCAGCAGTCCCTTAACAGTAAGCGCCAATCAGCCCCAGCATTTT; CDR3: CASSPLTVSANQPQHF; J: TRBJ1-5; V: TRBV28; D: -; size: -
DNA: TGTGCCAGCAGTTTGGAGCAGCCCCAGCATTTT; CDR3: CASSLEQPQHF; J: TRBJ1-5; V: TRBV28; D: -; size: -
DNA: TGTGCCTGGAGCGTGGACAGGGGGATACGTGGCTACACCTTC; CDR3: CAWSVDRGIRGYTF; J: TRBJ1-2; V: TRBV30; D: TRBD1; size: -
DNA: TGTGCCAGCAGCACTGAGATGGTCGGGGGCTACACCTTC; CDR3: CASSTEMVGGYTF; J: TRBJ1-2; V: TRBV5-6; D: -; size: -
DNA: TGTGCCATCAGTGAGTCCTTAGCCTTAACCTCGGGGGGCAATCAGCCCCAGCATTTT; CDR3: CAISESLALTSGGNQPQHF; J: TRBJ1-5; V: TRBV10-3; D: -; size: -
DNA: TGCGCCAGCAGCACGGACAAGAACACTGAAGCTTTCTTT; CDR3: CASSTDKNTEAFF; J: TRBJ1-1; V: TRBV5-1; D: -; size: -
DNA: TGTGCCAGCAGTGGGGACGGGAGCTCTGGAAACACCATATATTTT; CDR3: CASSGDGSSGNTIYF; J: TRBJ1-3; V: TRBV2; D: -; size: -
DNA: TGTGCCAGCAGCTTAGCGGAGACCCAGTACTTC; CDR3: CASSLAETQYF; J: TRBJ2-5; V: TRBV11-2; D: -; size: -
DNA: TGTGCCTGGAGTGCCCAGGCCTCCGGCACAGATACGCAGTATTTT; CDR3: CAWSAQASGTDTQYF; J: TRBJ2-3; V: TRBV30; D: -; size: -
DNA: TGCAGCGTTGTCGTCGACGGCAATCAGCCCCAGCATTTT; CDR3: CSVVVDGNQPQHF; J: TRBJ1-5; V: TRBV29-1; D: -; size: -
DNA: TGTGCCAGCAGTAACCGGGCCAACACTGAAGCTTTCTTT; CDR3: CASSNRANTEAFF; J: TRBJ1-1; V: TRBV6-5; D: -; size: -
DNA: TGTGCCAGCTCCCCCCGCGCGGGAGGGCCCTATGAGCAGTTCTTC; CDR3: CASSPRAGGPYEQFF; J: TRBJ2-1; V: TRBV7-3; D: TRBD2; size: -
DNA: TGTGCCAGCAGTGAAATGGGACAGGGTAATGAGCAGTTCTTC; CDR3: CASSEMGQGNEQFF; J: TRBJ2-1; V: TRBV6-1; D: TRBD1; size: -
DNA: TGTGCCAGCAGCTTATTGCCTCAAGTAGAGGGGGATGGCTACGAGCAGTACTTC; CDR3: CASSLLPQVEGDGYEQYF; J: TRBJ2-7; V: TRBV7-8; D: -; size: -
DNA: TGTGCCAGCAGCCAAGGCATGACCTCCTATGGCTACACCTTC; CDR3: CASSQGMTSYGYTF; J: TRBJ1-2; V: TRBV4-2; D: -; size: few
DNA: TGTGCCAGCAGTCTAGCGGGAGGCTCCGGGGAGCAGTTCTTC; CDR3: CASSLAGGSGEQFF; J: TRBJ2-1; V: TRBV28; D: TRBD2; size: -
DNA: TGTGCCAGCAGCGGACAGGGGGACACTGAAGCTTTCTTT; CDR3: CASSGQGDTEAFF; J: TRBJ1-1; V: TRBV7-9; D: TRBD1; size: -
DNA: TGTGCCAGCAGTTACAAGCAGGGCAGCGACGAGCAGTACTTC; CDR3: CASSYKQGSDEQYF; J: TRBJ2-7; V: TRBV6-5; D: -; size: -
DNA: TGCGCCAGCAGGCGGACGGTGGACGGAAACTATGGCTACACCTTC; CDR3: CASRRTVDGNYGYTF; J: TRBJ1-2; V: TRBV4-1; D: -; size: -